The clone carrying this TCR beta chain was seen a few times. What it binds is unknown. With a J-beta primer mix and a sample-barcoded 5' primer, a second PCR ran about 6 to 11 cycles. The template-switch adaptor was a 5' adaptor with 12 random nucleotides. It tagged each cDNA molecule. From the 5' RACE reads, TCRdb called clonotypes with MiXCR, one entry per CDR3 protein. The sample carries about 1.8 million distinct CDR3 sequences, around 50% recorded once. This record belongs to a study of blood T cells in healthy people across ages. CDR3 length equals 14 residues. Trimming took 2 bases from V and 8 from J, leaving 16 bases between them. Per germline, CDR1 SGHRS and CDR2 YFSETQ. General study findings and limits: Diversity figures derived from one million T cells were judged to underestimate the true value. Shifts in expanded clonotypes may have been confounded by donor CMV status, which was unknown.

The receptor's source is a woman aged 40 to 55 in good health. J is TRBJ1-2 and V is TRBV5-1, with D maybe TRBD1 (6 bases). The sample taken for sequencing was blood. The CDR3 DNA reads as TGCGCCAGCAGCTTCTCGAGAGGGGGAAGAGGCTACACCTTC. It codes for CASSFSRGGRGYTF.